This note documents a single T cell receptor (beta chain) sequence. Its antigen is still unknown. Germline-derived CDR1 and CDR2 are MGHRA and YSYEKL. CDR3 length: 18 residues. With V trimmed by 0 bases and J by 2 bases, 6 bases remained unmatched. The sample originates from a study of graft-versus-host responses after intestinal transplantation. In the study overall: Recipients uniformly received anti-thymocyte globulin induction, followed by tacrolimus and steroids for 2 to 4 years. Study findings and constraints: The authors found GvH clones in recipient marrow, some appearing first in ileum or blood.

The table came from immunoSEQ multiplex PCR; TCRdb's copy has only in-frame clones and leaves some out. The data hold 75,000 to 100,000 clones, with about 93% observed a single time. This rearrangement joins TRBV4-1 to TRBJ2-7, with 14 nucleotides matching TRBD2. The material sequenced was unstimulated CD4+ T cells sorted from spleen or lymph node cells, taken before intestinal transplant. This TCR was sampled from a human donor who received an intestinal transplant. This chain's CDR3 is CASSQEGPTSGRAYEQYF. CDR3 sequence (DNA): TGCGCCAGCAGCCAAGAAGGACCGACTAGCGGGAGGGCCTACGAGCAGTACTTC.